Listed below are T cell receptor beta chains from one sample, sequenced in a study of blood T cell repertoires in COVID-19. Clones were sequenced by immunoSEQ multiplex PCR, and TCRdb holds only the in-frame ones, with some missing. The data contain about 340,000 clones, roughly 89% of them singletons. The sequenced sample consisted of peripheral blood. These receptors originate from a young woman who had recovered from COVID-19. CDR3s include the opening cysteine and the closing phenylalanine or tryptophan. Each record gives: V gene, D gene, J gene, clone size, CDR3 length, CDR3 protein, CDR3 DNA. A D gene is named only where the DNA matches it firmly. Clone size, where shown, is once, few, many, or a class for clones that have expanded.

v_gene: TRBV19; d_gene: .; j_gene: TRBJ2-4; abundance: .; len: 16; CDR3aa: CASTGSWGEAKNIQYF; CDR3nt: TGTGCCAGTACGGGGTCGTGGGGTGAAGCCAAAAACATTCAGTACTTC
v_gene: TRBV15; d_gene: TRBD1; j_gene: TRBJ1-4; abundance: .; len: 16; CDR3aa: CATSREQGVSNEKLFF; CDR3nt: TGTGCCACCAGCAGAGAACAGGGGGTTTCTAATGAAAAACTGTTTTTT
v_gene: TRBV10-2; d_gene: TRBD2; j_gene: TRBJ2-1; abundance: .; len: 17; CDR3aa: CASSDGLAGISYNEQFF; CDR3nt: TGCGCCAGCAGTGATGGGCTAGCGGGCATCTCCTACAATGAGCAGTTCTTC
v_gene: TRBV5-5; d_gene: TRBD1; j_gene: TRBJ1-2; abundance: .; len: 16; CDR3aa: CASSIHRDRDNYGYTF; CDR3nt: TGTGCCAGCAGCATTCACCGGGACAGGGATAACTATGGCTACACCTTC
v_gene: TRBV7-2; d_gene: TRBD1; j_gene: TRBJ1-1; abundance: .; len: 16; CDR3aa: CASSLDSGGMNTEAFF; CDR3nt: TGTGCCAGCAGCTTAGATTCAGGGGGCATGAACACTGAAGCTTTCTTT
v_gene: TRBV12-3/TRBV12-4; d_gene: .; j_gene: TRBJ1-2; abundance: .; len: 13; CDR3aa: CASSLTANYGYTF; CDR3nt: TGTGCCAGCAGCCTGACAGCCAACTATGGCTACACCTTC
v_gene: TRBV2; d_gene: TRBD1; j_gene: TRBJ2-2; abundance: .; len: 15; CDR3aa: CASSLGTGDTGELFF; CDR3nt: TGTGCCAGCAGTTTAGGGACAGGGGACACCGGGGAGCTGTTTTTT
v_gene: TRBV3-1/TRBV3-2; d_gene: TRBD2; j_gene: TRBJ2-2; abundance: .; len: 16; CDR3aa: CASAPLAGGNTGELFF; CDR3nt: TGTGCCAGCGCACCTTTAGCGGGAGGAAACACCGGGGAGCTGTTTTTT
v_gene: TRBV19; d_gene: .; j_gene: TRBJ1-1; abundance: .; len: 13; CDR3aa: CASSFRRPTEAFF; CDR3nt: TGTGCCAGTAGTTTCCGTCGTCCCACTGAAGCTTTCTTT
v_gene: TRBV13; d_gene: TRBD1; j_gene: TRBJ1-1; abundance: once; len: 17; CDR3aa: CASSFVQGAVGNTEAFF; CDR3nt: TGTGCCAGCAGCTTTGTACAGGGGGCTGTGGGGAACACTGAAGCTTTCTTT
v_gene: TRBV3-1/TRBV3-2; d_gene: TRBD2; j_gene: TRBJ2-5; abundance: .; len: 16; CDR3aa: CASSHEGLAGEETQYF; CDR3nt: TGTGCCAGCAGCCATGAAGGACTAGCGGGAGAAGAGACCCAGTACTTC
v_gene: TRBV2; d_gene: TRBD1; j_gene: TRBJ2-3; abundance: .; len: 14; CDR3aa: CARQDRGSSDTQYF; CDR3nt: TGTGCCAGACAGGACAGGGGAAGTTCAGATACGCAGTATTTT
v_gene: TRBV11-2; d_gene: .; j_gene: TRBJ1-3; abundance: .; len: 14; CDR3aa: CASSLTRTGNTIYF; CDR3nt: TGTGCCAGCAGCTTAACACGTACCGGAAACACCATATATTTT
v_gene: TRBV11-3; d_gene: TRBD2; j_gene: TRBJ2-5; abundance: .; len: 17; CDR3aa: CASSLVLAGNPPQTQYF; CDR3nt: TGTGCCAGCAGCTTAGTACTAGCGGGGAATCCACCACAGACCCAGTACTTC
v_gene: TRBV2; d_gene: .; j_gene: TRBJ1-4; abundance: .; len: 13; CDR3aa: CASGRSQNEKLFF; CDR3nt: TGTGCCAGCGGGAGATCGCAGAATGAAAAACTGTTTTTT
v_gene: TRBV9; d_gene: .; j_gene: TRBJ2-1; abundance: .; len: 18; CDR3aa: CASSVRVQGLSSYNEQFF; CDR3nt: TGTGCCAGCAGCGTGCGCGTCCAGGGTTTAAGCTCCTACAATGAGCAGTTCTTC
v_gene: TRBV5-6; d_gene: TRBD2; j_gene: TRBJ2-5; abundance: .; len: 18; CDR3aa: CASSRMGVGSGIFETQYF; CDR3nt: TGTGCCAGCAGCCGAATGGGGGTGGGTAGCGGGATTTTCGAGACCCAGTACTTC
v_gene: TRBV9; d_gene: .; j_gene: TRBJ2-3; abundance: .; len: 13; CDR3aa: CASSSSLADTQYF; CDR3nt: TGTGCCAGCAGCTCTAGCCTGGCAGATACGCAGTATTTT
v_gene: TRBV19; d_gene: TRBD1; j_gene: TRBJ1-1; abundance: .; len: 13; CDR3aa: CASSTGTGREAFF; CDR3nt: TGTGCCAGTAGTACCGGGACAGGCAGAGAAGCTTTCTTT
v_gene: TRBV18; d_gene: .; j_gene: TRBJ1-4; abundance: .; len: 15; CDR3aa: CASSPPSRVREKLFF; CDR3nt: TGTGCCAGCTCACCACCGAGCAGGGTGAGGGAAAAACTGTTTTTT
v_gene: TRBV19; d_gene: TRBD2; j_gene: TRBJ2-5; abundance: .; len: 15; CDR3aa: CASSESLAGKETQYF; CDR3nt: TGTGCCAGTAGCGAATCCTTAGCGGGAAAAGAGACCCAGTACTTC
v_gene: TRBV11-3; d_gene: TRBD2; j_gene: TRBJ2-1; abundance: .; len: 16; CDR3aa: CASKGMAGDSYNEQFF; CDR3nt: TGTGCCAGCAAAGGAATGGCGGGGGACTCCTACAATGAGCAGTTCTTC
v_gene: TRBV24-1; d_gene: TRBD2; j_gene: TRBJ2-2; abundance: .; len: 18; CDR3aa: CATSDPRASGSPSGELFF; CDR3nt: TGTGCCACCAGTGATCCCAGGGCTAGCGGGAGTCCCTCCGGGGAGCTGTTTTTT
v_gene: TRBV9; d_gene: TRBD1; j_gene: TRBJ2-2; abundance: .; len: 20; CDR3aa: CASSPLSGTGYVPNTGELFF; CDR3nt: TGTGCCAGCAGCCCCTTATCGGGGACAGGGTATGTTCCGAACACCGGGGAGCTGTTTTTT
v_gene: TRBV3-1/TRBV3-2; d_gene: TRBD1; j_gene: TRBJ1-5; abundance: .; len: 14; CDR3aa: CASSPRTGDQPQHF; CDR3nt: TGTGCCAGCAGCCCCCGGACAGGGGATCAGCCCCAGCATTTT
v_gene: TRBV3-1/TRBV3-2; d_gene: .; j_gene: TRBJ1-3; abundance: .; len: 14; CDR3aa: CASSHAGAGNTIYF; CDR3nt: TGTGCCAGCAGCCACGCAGGGGCTGGAAACACCATATATTTT
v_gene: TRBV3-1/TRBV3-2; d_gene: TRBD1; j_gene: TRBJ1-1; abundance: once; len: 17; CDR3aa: CASSQVTGGAMNTEAFF; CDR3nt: TGTGCCAGCAGCCAAGTGACAGGGGGCGCGATGAACACTGAAGCTTTCTTT
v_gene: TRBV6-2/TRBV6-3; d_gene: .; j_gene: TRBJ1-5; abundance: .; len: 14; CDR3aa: CASSELGEGQPQHF; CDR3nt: TGTGCCAGCAGTGAGTTGGGGGAGGGTCAGCCCCAGCATTTT
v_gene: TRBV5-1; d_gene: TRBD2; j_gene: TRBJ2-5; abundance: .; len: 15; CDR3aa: CASSLAGTRAETQYF; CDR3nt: TGCGCCAGCAGCTTGGCCGGGACTAGGGCAGAGACCCAGTACTTC
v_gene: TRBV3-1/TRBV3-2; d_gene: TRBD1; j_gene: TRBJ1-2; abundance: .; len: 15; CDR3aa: CASSPWTGVPDGYTF; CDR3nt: TGTGCCAGCAGCCCCTGGACAGGGGTCCCCGATGGCTACACCTTC
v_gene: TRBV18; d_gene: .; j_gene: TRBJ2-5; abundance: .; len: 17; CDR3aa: CASSPPSGSGVSETQYF; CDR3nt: TGTGCCAGCTCACCACCCTCAGGGTCAGGGGTTTCGGAGACCCAGTACTTC
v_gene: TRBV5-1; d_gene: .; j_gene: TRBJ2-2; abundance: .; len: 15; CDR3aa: CASSPTESGTGELFF; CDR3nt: TGCGCCAGCAGCCCTACAGAGTCAGGGACCGGGGAGCTGTTTTTT
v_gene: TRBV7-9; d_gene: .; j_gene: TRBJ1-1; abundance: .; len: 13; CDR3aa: CASSLPGDTEAFF; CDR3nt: TGTGCCAGCAGCTTACCGGGTGACACTGAAGCTTTCTTT
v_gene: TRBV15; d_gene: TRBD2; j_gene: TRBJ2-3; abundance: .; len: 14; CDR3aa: CATSRDGASGTQYF; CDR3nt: TGTGCCACCAGCAGAGACGGGGCTAGCGGTACGCAGTATTTT
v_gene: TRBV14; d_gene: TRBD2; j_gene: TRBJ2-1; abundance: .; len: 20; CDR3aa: CASSQGGLAGVRLSYNEQFF; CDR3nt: TGTGCCAGCAGCCAAGGGGGACTAGCGGGGGTTCGGCTCTCCTACAATGAGCAGTTCTTC
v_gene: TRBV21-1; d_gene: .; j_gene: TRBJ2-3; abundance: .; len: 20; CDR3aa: CASSNRGTSGWDLRTDTQYF; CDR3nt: TGTGCCAGCAGCAATCGAGGGACTAGCGGGTGGGATTTGCGCACAGATACGCAGTATTTT